This T cell receptor beta chain was identified in a study of blood T cell repertoires in COVID-19. Study context: There were acute and convalescent COVID-19 samples, and they came from the United States, Italy and Spain. In each case, the material was cDNA or gDNA derived from T cells, B-cell-depleted T cells, or PBMCs.

Per the original data handling: Quantification of nucleated cells was approximated via reference gene primer amplification. TCRdb's copy holds only in-frame clones and misses some; the assay was immunoSEQ multiplex PCR. V and J calls and clone size are as listed in that table; D and trimming were resolved from the DNA. In the table there are roughly 100,000 clones, approximately 79% of which are singletons. The CDR3 covers 15 residues. Germline V gene data show CDR1 as SGHRS and CDR2 as YFSETQ. After removal of 7 bases from V and 5 bases from J, the junction contained 7 bases not matched to a gene. This sequence originates from a man between 65 and 85 years old with active or convalescent COVID-19. The chain couples TRBV5-1 to TRBJ2-5; 14 bases are shared with TRBD2. The specimen was peripheral blood. The CDR3: CASALTSGGEETQYF. The CDR3 nucleotides are TGCGCCAGCGCCCTGACTAGCGGGGGGGAGGAGACCCAGTACTTC.